The T cell receptor beta chain described here comes from a study of blood T cells in healthy people across ages. Comments on this clonotype: Its target is not known.

Together with a sample-barcoded 5' primer, a J-beta primer mix was included in a second PCR lasting roughly 6 to 12 cycles. TCRdb independently ran MiXCR on the 5' RACE reads; one entry per CDR3 protein. The sample gives around 800,000 distinct CDR3 sequences, less than 80% of which show up once; roughly 25% is in the top ten. Study results and limitations: It was the long-lived donors that had more naive CD4+ cells and higher diversity than aged donors.

Germline assignment: CDR1 SGHRS and CDR2 YFSETQ. This CDR3 contains 15 residues. Trimming shortened V by 0 bases and J by 2 bases, and 9 bases separated the two germline ends. The gene calls are TRBV5-1 and TRBJ2-1; the D is unclear. Sequencing used blood. The receptor's source is a man aged 25 to 40 in good health. The CDR3 bases are TGCGCCAGCAGCTTGGATTCGTCAGCCTACAATGAGCAGTTCTTC. Translated: CASSLDSSAYNEQFF.